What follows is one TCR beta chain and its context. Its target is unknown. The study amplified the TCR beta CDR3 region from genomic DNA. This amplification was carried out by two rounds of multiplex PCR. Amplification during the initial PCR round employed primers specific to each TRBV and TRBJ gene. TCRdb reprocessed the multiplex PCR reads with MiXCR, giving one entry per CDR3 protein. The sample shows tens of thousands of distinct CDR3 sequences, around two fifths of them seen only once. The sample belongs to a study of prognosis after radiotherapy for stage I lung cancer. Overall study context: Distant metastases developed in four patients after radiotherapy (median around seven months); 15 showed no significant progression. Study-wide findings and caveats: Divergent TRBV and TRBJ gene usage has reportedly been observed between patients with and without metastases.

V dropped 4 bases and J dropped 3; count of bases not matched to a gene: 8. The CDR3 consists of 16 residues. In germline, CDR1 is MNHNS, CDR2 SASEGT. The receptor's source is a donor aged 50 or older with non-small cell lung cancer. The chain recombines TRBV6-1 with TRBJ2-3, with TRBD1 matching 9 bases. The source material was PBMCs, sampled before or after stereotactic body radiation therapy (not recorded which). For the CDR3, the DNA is TGTGCCAGCAGTGGGGGACAGGGCCTTGTTACAGATACGCAGTATTTT. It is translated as CASSGGQGLVTDTQYF.